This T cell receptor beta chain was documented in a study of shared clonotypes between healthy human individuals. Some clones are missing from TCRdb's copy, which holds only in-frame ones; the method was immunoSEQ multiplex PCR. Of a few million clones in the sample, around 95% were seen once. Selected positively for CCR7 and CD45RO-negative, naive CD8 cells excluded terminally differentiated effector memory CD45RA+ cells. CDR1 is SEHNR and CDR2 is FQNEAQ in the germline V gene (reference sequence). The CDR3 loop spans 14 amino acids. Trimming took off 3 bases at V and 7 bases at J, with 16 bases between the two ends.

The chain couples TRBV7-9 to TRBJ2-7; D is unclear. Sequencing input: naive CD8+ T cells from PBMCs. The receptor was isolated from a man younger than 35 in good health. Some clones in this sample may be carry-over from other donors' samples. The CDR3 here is CASSLGGVRQEQYF. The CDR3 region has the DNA TGTGCCAGCAGCTTGGGCGGAGTAAGGCAGGAGCAGTACTTC.